This T cell receptor beta chain came from a study of shared clonotypes between healthy human individuals. General observations from the study: Larger richness was generally estimated for naive than memory subsets.

From CD4+ cells came CD45RA+ naive and CD45RA-negative memory subsets. In the case of this clone: Its antigen is still unknown.

The CDR3 extends over 17 amino acids. Trimming cost V 4 bases and J 4 bases; bases outside gene matches: 10. Per germline, CDR1 SGHVS and CDR2 FNYEAQ. Every subset had its genomic DNA shared out evenly among several immunoSEQ plates. TCRdb's copy holds only in-frame clones and misses some; the assay was immunoSEQ multiplex PCR. The sample lists about 2.4 million clones; roughly 93% were seen once. This sequence originates from a young man in good health. Some clones in this sample may be carry-over from other donors' samples. The specimen was naive CD4+ T cells from PBMCs. The sample's subset: CD45RA+ positively selected. V usage is TRBV7-6 and J usage is TRBJ2-2, with 9 positions matching TRBD2. CDR3 sequence reads: CASSSPKGAGGTGELFF. DNA for the CDR3: TGTGCCAGCAGCTCCCCCAAGGGAGCGGGAGGCACCGGGGAGCTGTTTTTT.